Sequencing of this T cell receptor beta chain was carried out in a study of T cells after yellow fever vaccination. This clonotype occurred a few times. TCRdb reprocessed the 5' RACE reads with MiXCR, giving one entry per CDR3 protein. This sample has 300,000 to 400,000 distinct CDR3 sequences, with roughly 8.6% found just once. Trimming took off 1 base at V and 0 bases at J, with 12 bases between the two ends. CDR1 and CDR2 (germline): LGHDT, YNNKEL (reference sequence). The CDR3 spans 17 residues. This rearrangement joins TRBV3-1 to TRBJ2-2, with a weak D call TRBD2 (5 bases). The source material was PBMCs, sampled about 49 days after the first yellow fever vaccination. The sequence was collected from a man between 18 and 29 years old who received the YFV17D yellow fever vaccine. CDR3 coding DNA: TGTGCCAGCAGCCAAGTTTGGGCTAGCCCGAACACCGGGGAGCTGTTTTTT. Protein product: CASSQVWASPNTGELFF.